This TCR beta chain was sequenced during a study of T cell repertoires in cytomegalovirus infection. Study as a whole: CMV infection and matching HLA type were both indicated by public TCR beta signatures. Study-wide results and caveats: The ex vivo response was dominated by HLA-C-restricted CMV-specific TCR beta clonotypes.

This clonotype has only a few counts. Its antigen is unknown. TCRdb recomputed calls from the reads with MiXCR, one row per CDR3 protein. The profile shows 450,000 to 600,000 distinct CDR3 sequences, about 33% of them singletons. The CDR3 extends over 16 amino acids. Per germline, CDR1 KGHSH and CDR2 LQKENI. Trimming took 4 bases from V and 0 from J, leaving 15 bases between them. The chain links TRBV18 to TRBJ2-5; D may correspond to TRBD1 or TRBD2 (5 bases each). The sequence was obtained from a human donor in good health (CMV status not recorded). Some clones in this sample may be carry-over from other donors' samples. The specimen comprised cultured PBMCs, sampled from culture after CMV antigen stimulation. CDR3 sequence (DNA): TGTGCCAGCTCACGTCCAGGGAGAAGGGACCAAGAGACCCAGTACTTC. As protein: CASSRPGRRDQETQYF.